A single sample gave rise to the 11 T cell receptor beta chains below, sequenced in a study of blood T cells in healthy people across ages. The use of a sample-barcoded 5' primer and a J-beta primer mix characterized a second PCR of roughly 7 to 11 cycles. TCRdb called the 5' RACE reads again in MiXCR, with one record for every CDR3 protein. The profile shows about 1.8 million distinct CDR3 sequences, around 48% of them singletons. The sample comprised blood. The receptors originated from a woman aged 40 to 55 in good health.

This chain connects TRBV2 to TRBJ2-6, with 8 bases fitting TRBD1. The J segment lost 3 bases and the V segment lost 5 bases, leaving 12 bases of the junction unmatched. This CDR3 is 18 amino acids long. From germline, CDR1 is SNHLY and CDR2 FYNNEI. As DNA, the CDR3 is TGTGCCAGCAGTTGGGGGACAGGATCACTCGTTGGGGCCAACGTCCTGACTTTC. The encoded protein is CASSWGTGSLVGANVLTF.

About this clonotype itself: The junction does not match germline at one end; this may be a read error. J is TRBJ2-1 and V is TRBV7-9; unclear D gene. The CDR3 covers 19 residues. Germline-derived CDR1 and CDR2 are SEHNR and FQNEAQ (reference sequence). This CDR3 reads CASSFIRVNQYESYDEQFF. The CDR3 nucleotides read TGTGCCAGCAGCTTTATCCGGGTCAATCAATACGAGTCCTACGATGAGCAGTTCTTC.

This clonotype came up many times. DNA for the CDR3: TGCAGCGTTGAGATGGGGACTGGAAACATTCAGTACTTC. This encodes CSVEMGTGNIQYF. The chain joins TRBV29-1 to TRBJ2-4, with D perhaps matching TRBD2 (6 bases). The germline V and J ends were trimmed by 3 bases and 6 bases, with 12 bases remaining between them. Germline CDR1 is SQVTM and CDR2 is ANQGSEA. This CDR3 region has 13 residues.

A single count supports this clonotype. The rearrangement uses TRBV9 and TRBJ2-6; D may be TRBD1 (6 bases). The ends were cut back, 3 bases at V and 0 bases at J, with 13 bases in the middle. CDR1 SGDLS and CDR2 YYNGEE come from the germline V gene. The CDR3 totals 17 residues. The CDR3 here is CASSATGRSSGANVLTF. The CDR3 DNA follows: TGTGCCAGCAGCGCGACAGGCAGGAGCTCTGGGGCCAACGTCCTGACTTTC. Supplemented by reference TRBV9 and TRBJ2-6, the full variable domain reads DSGVTQTPKHLITATGQRVTLRCSPRSGDLSVYWYQQSLDQGLQFLIQYYNGEERAKGNILERFSAQQFPDLHSELNLSSLELGDSALYFCASSATGRSSGANVLTFGAGSRLTVL.

The V and J genes are TRBV27 and TRBJ2-7; 7 bases are shared with TRBD1. Germline V gene sequence: CDR1 MNHEY, CDR2 SMNVEV (reference sequence). V was pared by 6 bases and J by 5 bases, with 7 bases of the junction left unmatched. The CDR3 extends over 13 amino acids. CDR3 nucleotide sequence: TGTGCCAGCAGACCGACAGGGTTCCACGAGCAGTACTTC. It yields the protein CASRPTGFHEQYF.

This clonotype was counted a few times. CDR3 nucleotides: TGTGCCAGCAGTTTAGCGCGCGGGAGGGGGCCTTCTGGGGCCAACGTCCTGACTTTC. Translation gives CASSLARGRGPSGANVLTF. The chain links TRBV12-3 or TRBV12-4 to TRBJ2-6, with 9 bases that match TRBD2. The CDR3 length is 19 residues. Trimming cost V 0 bases and J 1 base; bases outside gene matches: 7.

The CDR3 is CASSQEERGTQYF. CDR3 DNA: TGTGCCAGCAGCCAAGAGGAGCGGGGGACCCAGTACTTC. The chain carries TRBV4-2 and TRBJ2-5, with TRBD2 identical over 7 bases. The ends lost 0 bases at V and 7 bases at J; junction bases unmatched: 2. The CDR3 length is 13 residues. CDR1 and CDR2 from the germline V gene are LGHNA and YNFKEQ.

This clonotype has just one count. The CDR3: CASSKRTGANANEKLFF. As DNA, the CDR3 is TGCGCCAGCAGCAAACGGACAGGGGCTAACGCTAATGAAAAACTGTTTTTT. The chain recombines TRBV5-1 with TRBJ1-4; 9 nucleotides match TRBD1. This CDR3 has 17 amino acids. From germline, CDR1 is SGHRS and CDR2 YFSETQ. Losses at the gene ends were 4 bases for V and 3 bases for J; bases not matched to a gene: 10.

This chain joins TRBV6-1 and TRBJ2-5, with D maybe TRBD1 (6 bases). V lost 7 bases, J lost 5 bases, and 20 bases lay in between. Germline lookup yields CDR1 MNHNS and CDR2 SASEGT. The CDR3 is 15 amino acids. This CDR3 is CASTEGWGPRETQYF. In DNA form, the CDR3 reads TGTGCCAGCACCGAAGGGTGGGGGCCTCGGGAGACCCAGTACTTC.

The gene calls are TRBV28 and TRBJ1-1; D is possibly TRBD1 (6 bases). Germline CDR1 reads MDHEN; CDR2 reads SYDVKM. CDR3 length equals 13 residues. V was trimmed by 3 bases and J by 6 bases, leaving 11 bases between them. As DNA, the CDR3 is TGTGCCAGCAGTTTCAAGGACAGACCTGAAGCTTTCTTT. This encodes CASSFKDRPEAFF.

The rearrangement joins TRBV29-1 to TRBJ1-1; D unresolved. Trimming pared 7 bases from V and 0 bases from J, leaving 9 bases between. The germline V gene has CDR1 SQVTM and CDR2 ANQGSEA. This CDR3 has 12 residues. The CDR3 nucleotides are TGCAGCGCGGCAGGCCTGAACACTGAAGCTTTCTTT. Its translation is CSAAGLNTEAFF. The variable domain in full, with the rest retrieved from reference TRBV29-1 and TRBJ1-1, is SAVISQKPSRDICQRGTSLTIQCQVDSQVTMMFWYRQQPGQSLTLIATANQGSEATYESGFVIDKFPISRPNLTFSTLTVSNMSPEDSSIYLCSAAGLNTEAFFGQGTRLTVV.